Below, 23 T cell receptor beta chains from the same sample are listed, as sequenced in a study of shared clonotypes between healthy human individuals. Assay: immunoSEQ multiplex PCR; the TCRdb copy retains only in-frame clones and omits some. The table has hundreds of thousands of clones, around 96% seen once. As defined, naive CD8 cells were CD45RO-negative and positively selected for CCR7, with terminally differentiated effector memory CD45RA+ cells excluded. The sample comprised naive CD8+ T cells sorted from blood. The receptors originated from a man aged 30-40 years in good health.

V is TRBV4-1 and J is TRBJ2-3; 8 bases are shared with TRBD2. With V trimmed by 1 base and J by 1 base, 13 bases remained unmatched. Germline assignment: CDR1 MGHRA and CDR2 YSYEKL. The CDR3 totals 19 residues. The CDR3 loop reads CASSQGELVAGLGTDTQYF. CDR3 sequence (DNA): TGCGCCAGCAGCCAAGGGGAGCTTGTAGCGGGATTAGGCACAGATACGCAGTATTTT.

The genes are TRBV18 and TRBJ2-2; TRBD1 aligns across 8 bases. With V trimmed by 2 bases and J by 1 base, 6 bases remained unmatched. This CDR3 comprises 17 residues. CDR1 and CDR2 (germline): KGHSH, LQKENI. CDR3 DNA: TGTGCCAGCTCACCAGGGTCGACAGGGGAGAACACCGGGGAGCTGTTTTTT. This codes for CASSPGSTGENTGELFF.

For the CDR3, the DNA is TGTGCCAGCAGCACAGGGACAGCTGGGGCCAACGTCCTGACTTTC. Its protein is CASSTGTAGANVLTF. The chain couples TRBV7-9 to TRBJ2-6, with 7 bases matching TRBD1. Germline V gene lookup returns CDR1 SEHNR and CDR2 FQNEAQ (reference sequence). The CDR3 consists of 15 residues. Germline trimming cut 5 bases from V and 2 bases from J; bases unmatched to any gene: 3.

The chain joins TRBV5-4 to TRBJ2-7, with a tentative D call TRBD2 (6 bases). The CDR3 has 18 amino acids. V lost 2 bases and J 4 bases, leaving 25 bases between the germline ends. Germline values: CDR1 SGHNT, CDR2 YYREEE (reference sequence). The CDR3 region is CASSFNLRGTPNGYEQYF. The DNA of the CDR3 is TGTGCCAGCAGCTTTAACCTCCGGGGGACTCCAAATGGGTACGAGCAGTACTTC.

This clone showed up just a few times. V is TRBV29-1 and J is TRBJ2-7; 10 nucleotides align to TRBD2. The germline V gene encodes CDR1 SQVTM and CDR2 ANQGSEA. The CDR3 totals 12 residues. V shed 6 bases, J shed 6 bases, and the junction held 5 bases outside the gene matches. The CDR3 DNA reads as TGCAGCGTCTTACTAGCGGGGCGCGAGCAGTACTTC. Residues: CSVLLAGREQYF.

V and J are TRBV5-6 and TRBJ1-2; 8 bases fit TRBD1. CDR1 SGHDT and CDR2 YYEEEE come from the germline V gene. This CDR3 spans 14 amino acids. J was trimmed by 8 bases and V by 0 bases; bases with no gene match: 6. CDR3 loop: CASSLGTGPPGYTF. In DNA, the CDR3 is TGTGCCAGCAGCTTGGGGACAGGGCCCCCGGGCTACACCTTC.

This chain uses TRBV14 with TRBJ1-1, with D unclear. Germline V gives CDR1 SGHDN, CDR2 FVKESK. With 5 bases removed from V and 1 base from J, the gap between germline ends came to 17 bases. The CDR3 is made up of 16 amino acids. CDR3 nucleotide sequence: TGTGCCAGCAGCGTACTTGGGAGCGGAGGGAACACTGAAGCTTTCTTT. The encoded protein is CASSVLGSGGNTEAFF.

The chain couples TRBV25-1 to TRBJ1-4; D not resolved. The germline gives CDR1 MGHDK, CDR2 SYGVNS. The CDR3 covers 11 residues. With 8 bases removed from V and 10 bases from J, the gap between germline ends came to 11 bases. Written as DNA, the CDR3 is TGTGCCAGCGTAAAGGCAGGAAAACTGTTTTTT. Residues: CASVKAGKLFF.

V gene TRBV10-3 combines with J gene TRBJ2-7; 7 nucleotides agree with TRBD2. The germline gives CDR1 ENHRY, CDR2 SYGVKD. V was clipped by 4 bases and J by 3 bases; unmatched bases: 9. The CDR3 has 15 amino acids. The CDR3, as DNA: TGTGCCATCAGTGGCTCTAGCGGAGCAGTCTACGAGCAGTACTTC. This encodes CAISGSSGAVYEQYF.

The chain couples TRBV5-5 to TRBJ2-2; D is unresolved. This CDR3 is built from 13 residues. Trimming took 4 bases from V and 0 from J, leaving 4 bases between them. Germline lookup yields CDR1 SGHKS and CDR2 YYEKEE (reference sequence). CDR3: CASSPPNTGELFF. CDR3 DNA: TGTGCCAGCAGCCCCCCGAACACCGGGGAGCTGTTTTTT.

The chain recombines TRBV7-9 with TRBJ2-3; 8 positions agree with TRBD1. Trimming cost V 6 bases and J 5 bases; bases outside gene matches: 16. Per germline, CDR1 SEHNR and CDR2 FQNEAQ (reference sequence). This CDR3 contains 17 residues. DNA of the CDR3: TGTGCCAGCAGGCACATACAGGGGGTGGTTCGAATAGATACGCAGTATTTT. Its translation: CASRHIQGVVRIDTQYF.

V usage is TRBV27 and J usage is TRBJ2-1, with a weak D call TRBD2 (6 bases). The V and J ends lost 8 bases and 6 bases respectively, with 11 bases between them. Germline values: CDR1 MNHEY, CDR2 SMNVEV (reference sequence). This CDR3 has 12 amino acids. The CDR3 here is CASQGLGNEQFF. The CDR3 DNA reads as TGTGCCAGCCAGGGACTCGGCAATGAGCAGTTCTTC.

The CDR3 nucleotides read TGTGCCAGCAGCTTATCGGAGGTCCGAGTAGCCCACAATGAGCAGTTCTTC. Translated: CASSLSEVRVAHNEQFF. This chain uses TRBV7-8 with TRBJ2-1; TRBD2 might be the D (5 bases). The CDR3 has 17 amino acids. Trimming removed 2 bases from V and 5 bases from J, with 19 bases in between. Germline V gives CDR1 SGHVS, CDR2 FQNEAQ.

The chain is built from TRBV29-1 and TRBJ1-4; maybe TRBD1 (5 bases). Germline loops: CDR1 SQVTM, CDR2 ANQGSEA. The V end lost 3 bases, the J end lost 12 bases, and 14 bases lay between the germline ends. CDR3 length: 12 amino acids. In DNA form, the CDR3 reads TGCAGCGTTGAGGTGGAATCGGGGCAACTGTTTTTT. Translating it yields CSVEVESGQLFF.

This sequence joins TRBV27 and TRBJ2-1, with 9 bases aligning to TRBD1. Losses at the gene ends were 5 bases for V and 8 bases for J; bases not matched to a gene: 7. In germline, CDR1 is MNHEY, CDR2 SMNVEV (reference sequence). The CDR3 is 14 residues long. The CDR3 DNA follows: TGTGCCAGCAGTCCTGACAGGGGGAGCGATGAGCAGTTCTTC. Protein sequence: CASSPDRGSDEQFF.

The chain combines TRBV9 with TRBJ1-1, with D possibly TRBD1 on 6 matching bases. The CDR3 contains 16 residues. V shed 0 bases and J shed 7 bases, with 19 bases lying between them. Germline V gene lookup returns CDR1 SGDLS and CDR2 YYNGEE. The CDR3 reads CASSVATRGGASEAFF. CDR3 coding DNA: TGTGCCAGCAGCGTAGCTACTAGAGGGGGGGCGAGTGAAGCTTTCTTT.

CDR3 protein: CASSVRGLDTEAFF. For the CDR3, the DNA is TGTGCCAGCAGTGTTAGGGGGCTGGACACTGAAGCTTTCTTT. This rearrangement joins TRBV6-1 to TRBJ1-1; 7 bases agree with TRBD1. Unmatched junction bases numbered 5, after V lost 4 bases and J lost 3 bases. The CDR3 runs 14 residues. Per the germline V gene, CDR1 is MNHNS and CDR2 is SASEGT.

V usage is TRBV5-1 and J usage is TRBJ2-7; D may be TRBD1 (6 bases). Germline values: CDR1 SGHRS, CDR2 YFSETQ. The CDR3 extends over 13 amino acids. The V end was cut by 6 bases, the J end by 3 bases, with 13 bases between. CDR3 nucleotides: TGCGCCAGCAAGGTGGACAGTTTCTACGAGCAGTACTTC. It encodes CASKVDSFYEQYF.

This chain uses TRBV28 with TRBJ2-7; D uncertain. This CDR3 comprises 13 residues. Trimming stripped 2 bases from V and 2 bases from J, with 7 bases between. CDR1 is MDHEN, CDR2 SYDVKM, per germline. CDR3 region: CASSLAAAYEQYF. The CDR3 DNA reads TGTGCCAGCAGTTTAGCGGCCGCCTACGAGCAGTACTTC.

The chain carries TRBV11-2 and TRBJ2-1; weak D call: TRBD1 (6 bases). The CDR3 is made up of 13 amino acids. V lost 2 bases and J lost 11, with 13 bases in between. Germline lookup yields CDR1 SGHAT and CDR2 FQNNGV. For the CDR3, the DNA is TGTGCCAGCAGCTTAAGGGACAATGGACAGCAGTTCTTC. Its translation is CASSLRDNGQQFF.

The J gene is TRBJ2-7, the V gene TRBV5-1, with D unresolved. V gave up 0 bases and J gave up 2 bases, with 6 bases separating them. The CDR3 is made up of 13 amino acids. Germline CDR1 and CDR2: SGHRS and YFSETQ. CDR3 DNA sequence: TGCGCCAGCAGCTTGGCCGACACCTACGAGCAGTACTTC. It translates to CASSLADTYEQYF.

The chain combines TRBV29-1 with TRBJ2-7; 7 nucleotides agree with TRBD2. From germline, CDR1 is SQVTM and CDR2 ANQGSEA. J gave up 5 bases and V 1 base, and 14 bases lay outside the gene matches. CDR3 size: 16 residues. DNA of the CDR3: TGCAGCGTTGAAGGGGATTTGGCTAGCGGACTCCACGAGCAGTACTTC. Translating gives CSVEGDLASGLHEQYF.

CDR3 sequence reads: CASSSLSWDRESYEQYF. CDR3 in DNA: TGTGCCAGCAGCTCACTATCATGGGACAGGGAATCCTACGAGCAGTACTTC. This chain connects TRBV11-2 to TRBJ2-7; 9 bases match TRBD1. The germline V gene has CDR1 SGHAT and CDR2 FQNNGV. J gave up 1 base and V 4 bases, and 11 bases lay outside the gene matches. CDR3 length: 17 residues. Using reference TRBV11-2 and TRBJ2-7 for the parts outside the CDR3, the full variable domain is EAGVAQSPRYKIIEKRQSVAFWCNPISGHATLYWYQQILGQGPKLLIQFQNNGVVDDSQLPKDRFSAERLKGVDSTLKIQPAKLEDSAVYLCASSSLSWDRESYEQYFGPGTRLTVT.